The 14 T cell receptor beta chains given below trace back to one sample, sequenced in a study of CD8+ T cells in alopecia areata. The treatment is: oral pan-JAK inhibitor, 5-10 mg twice daily. RNA extraction was followed by reverse transcription into cDNA, which acted as the sequencing template. Generated by immunoSEQ multiplex PCR, the TCRdb table keeps only in-frame clones and is missing some. The sample holds around 270,000 clones, roughly 60% seen once. Sequences were derived from CD4+ T cells sorted from blood, sampled at week 24, from a patient treated with tofacitinib. Source of these receptors: a human donor with alopecia areata.

This sequence joins TRBV20-1 and TRBJ1-4; 9 bases are shared with TRBD1. The CDR3 runs to 11 residues. In germline, CDR1 is DFQATT, CDR2 SNEGSKA (reference sequence). The trim removed 6 bases at V and 16 bases at J, leaving 9 bases unmatched. CDR3 amino acids: CSAQGDRVPFF. Written as DNA, the CDR3 is TGCAGTGCCCAGGGGGACAGGGTACCGTTTTTT.

The chain uses TRBV6-1 and TRBJ2-6; no definite D call. V dropped 2 bases and J dropped 2 bases, with 1 base sitting between them. CDR1 is MNHNS, CDR2 SASEGT, per germline. The CDR3 is made up of 13 amino acids. CDR3 bases: TGTGCCAGCAGTGAACCTGGGGCCAACGTCCTGACTTTC. Residues: CASSEPGANVLTF.

V and J are TRBV27 and TRBJ1-2; no clear D gene. Trimming took off 4 bases at V and 0 bases at J, with 9 bases between the two ends. The CDR3 is made up of 14 amino acids. Germline-derived CDR1 and CDR2 are MNHEY and SMNVEV (reference sequence). This chain's CDR3 is CASSSVRANYGYTF. The CDR3 nucleotides read TGTGCCAGCAGTTCTGTCAGAGCTAACTATGGCTACACCTTC.

The genes are TRBV6-5 and TRBJ2-5; 7 positions agree with TRBD2. Germline trimming cut 5 bases from V and 5 bases from J; bases unmatched to any gene: 8. Germline-derived CDR1 and CDR2 are MNHEY and SVGAGI. The CDR3 length is 14 residues. CDR3 region: CASSPLGGGETQYF. The CDR3 DNA reads as TGTGCCAGCAGTCCCCTGGGGGGAGGGGAGACCCAGTACTTC.

The chain couples TRBV28 to TRBJ1-2; the match to TRBD1 covers 7 bases. The CDR3 contains 12 residues. In germline, CDR1 is MDHEN, CDR2 SYDVKM. V was clipped by 8 bases and J by 6 bases; unmatched bases: 6. CDR3 protein: CASQGGYDGYTF. The CDR3 region has the DNA TGTGCCAGCCAGGGGGGGTATGATGGCTACACCTTC.

This sequence joins TRBV7-8 and TRBJ2-7, with D possibly being TRBD2 (5 bases). Germline CDR1 reads SGHVS; CDR2 reads FQNEAQ. Trimming left V 5 bases short and J 2 bases short, with 16 bases between. There are 15 residues in the CDR3. In DNA form, the CDR3 reads TGTGCCAGCAGCCAAAGAGGGCAGTGGCCCTACGAGCAGTACTTC. This sequence encodes CASSQRGQWPYEQYF.

A few counts support this clone. This chain uses TRBV2 with TRBJ1-2; no firm D call. V lost 8 bases to trimming and J lost 9 bases, with 4 bases between them. The CDR3 is 8 residues long. Germline V lookup: CDR1 SNHLY, CDR2 FYNNEI. DNA for the CDR3: TGTGCCAGCCAAAGCTACACCTTC. The encoded protein is CASQSYTF.

The chain is built from TRBV29-1 and TRBJ2-2; the D gene is possibly TRBD1 (5 bases). Trimming pared 5 bases from V and 2 bases from J, leaving 6 bases between. Germline V gives CDR1 SQVTM, CDR2 ANQGSEA. The CDR3 extends over 12 amino acids. CDR3 amino acids: CSVQGNTGELFF. The CDR3 DNA is TGCAGCGTTCAGGGTAACACCGGGGAGCTGTTTTTT.

V and J are TRBV19 and TRBJ2-7, with D possibly being TRBD1 or TRBD2 (5 bases each). Germline V gives CDR1 LNHDA, CDR2 SQIVND (reference sequence). V was cut by 4 bases and J by 2 bases, with 15 bases left in between. The length of the CDR3 is 15 residues. The CDR3 spells CASSSVGAGAYEQYF. The CDR3 DNA reads TGTGCCAGTAGTAGTGTTGGGGCGGGCGCCTACGAGCAGTACTTC.

Only a few counts were recorded for this clone. The chain uses TRBV29-1 and TRBJ1-5; 7 bases agree with TRBD1. The CDR3 consists of 14 residues. The V gene end was trimmed by 5 bases and the J gene end by 4 bases; junction bases not matched to a gene: 8. In germline, CDR1 is SQVTM, CDR2 ANQGSEA. The CDR3 DNA is TGCAGCGTTTCGCAGGGGGGTACGAATCAGCCCCAGCATTTT. This sequence encodes CSVSQGGTNQPQHF.

The chain has TRBV6-5 and TRBJ2-5; D is ambiguous. CDR3 length: 13 amino acids. Germline CDR1 is MNHEY and CDR2 is SVGAGI. The V end was cut by 0 bases, the J end by 6 bases, with 8 bases between. CDR3 bases: TGTGCCAGCAGTTACTCGACGTACAAGACCCAGTACTTC. Translated, it gives CASSYSTYKTQYF.

V gene TRBV30 combines with J gene TRBJ1-1; D remains ambiguous. This CDR3 has 15 residues. The germline gives CDR1 GTSNPN, CDR2 SVGIG (reference sequence). V shed 0 bases and J shed 11 bases, with 22 bases lying between them. The CDR3 nucleotides read TGTGCCTGGAGTGTTTCACGGCTGGGCCCCGTGGGGGCTTTCTTT. Translated: CAWSVSRLGPVGAFF.

This clone was seen only a few times. The J gene is TRBJ1-1, the V gene TRBV7-3; D gene uncertain. Germline V gene data show CDR1 as SGHTA and CDR2 as FQGTGA. Trimming removed 5 bases at V and 2 bases at J, with 15 bases between. The CDR3 is 15 residues long. The CDR3 is CASSLTGFGNTEAFF. The CDR3 nucleotides read TGTGCCAGCAGCCTCACGGGATTTGGAAACACTGAAGCTTTCTTT.

This chain connects TRBV28 to TRBJ2-2; possibly TRBD1 for D (6 bases). Germline CDR1 MDHEN, CDR2 SYDVKM. This CDR3 has 15 amino acids. The V gene lost 7 bases and the J gene lost 6 bases, with 18 bases spanning the gap. The CDR3 loop is CASKPPRGSAGELFF. In DNA, the CDR3 is TGTGCCAGCAAACCACCCAGGGGCTCGGCCGGGGAGCTGTTTTTT.